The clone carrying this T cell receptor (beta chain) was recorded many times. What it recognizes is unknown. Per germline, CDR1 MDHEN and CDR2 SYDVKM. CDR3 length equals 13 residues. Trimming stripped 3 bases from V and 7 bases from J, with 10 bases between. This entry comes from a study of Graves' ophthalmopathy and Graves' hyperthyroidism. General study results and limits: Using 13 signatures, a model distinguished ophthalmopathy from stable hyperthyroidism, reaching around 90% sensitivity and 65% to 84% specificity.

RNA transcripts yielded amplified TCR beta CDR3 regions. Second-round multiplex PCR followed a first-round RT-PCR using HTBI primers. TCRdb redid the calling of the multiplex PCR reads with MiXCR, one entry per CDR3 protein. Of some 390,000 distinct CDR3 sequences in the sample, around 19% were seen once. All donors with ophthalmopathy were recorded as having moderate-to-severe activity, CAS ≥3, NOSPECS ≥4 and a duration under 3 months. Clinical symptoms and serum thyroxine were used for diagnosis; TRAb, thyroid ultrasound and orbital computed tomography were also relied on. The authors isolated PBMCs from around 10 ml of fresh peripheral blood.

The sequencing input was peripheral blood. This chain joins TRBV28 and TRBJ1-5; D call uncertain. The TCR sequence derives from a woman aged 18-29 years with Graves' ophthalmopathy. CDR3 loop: CASSFFPGQPQHF. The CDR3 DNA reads TGTGCCAGCAGTTTCTTCCCGGGGCAGCCCCAGCATTTT.